This T cell receptor (beta chain) was profiled in a study of control samples from healthy donors and cancer patients. The CDR3 consists of 16 residues. V was trimmed by 3 bases and J by 1 base, leaving 16 bases between them. Germline values: CDR1 SGHRS, CDR2 YFSETQ. The count of this clone is one. Produced via immunoSEQ multiplex PCR; TCRdb's table is partial and in-frame only. There are around 77,000 clones in the sample; over 80% occur only once, and 5.8% lies in the top ten. This chain connects TRBV5-1 to TRBJ1-2; weak D call: TRBD1 (6 bases). The sequence was obtained from a woman aged 60-75 years in good health. The sequencing input was blood. The CDR3 DNA follows: TGCGCCAGCAGCTACCTACAGGGCGGAAATAACTATGGCTACACCTTC. Protein sequence: CASSYLQGGNNYGYTF.